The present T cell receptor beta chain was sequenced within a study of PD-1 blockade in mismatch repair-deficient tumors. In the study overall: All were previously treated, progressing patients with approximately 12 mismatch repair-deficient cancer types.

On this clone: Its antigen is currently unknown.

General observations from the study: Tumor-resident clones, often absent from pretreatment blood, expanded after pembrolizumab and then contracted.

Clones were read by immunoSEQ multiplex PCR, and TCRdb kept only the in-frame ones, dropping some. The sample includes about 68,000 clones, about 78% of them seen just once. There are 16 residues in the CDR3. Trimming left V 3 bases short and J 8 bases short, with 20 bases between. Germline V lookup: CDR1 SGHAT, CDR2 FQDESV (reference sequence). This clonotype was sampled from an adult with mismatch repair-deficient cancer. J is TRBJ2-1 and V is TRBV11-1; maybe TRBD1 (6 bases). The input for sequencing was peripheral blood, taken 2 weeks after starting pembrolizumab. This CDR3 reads CASSLRGTRGTDEQFF. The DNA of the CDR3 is TGTGCCAGCAGCTTGAGAGGGACCAGGGGTACGGATGAGCAGTTCTTC.